Presented here are 21 T cell receptor beta chains from one specimen sequenced in a study of monozygotic twins with inflammatory bowel disease. TCRdb re-called the 5' RACE reads, yielding one record per CDR3 amino acid sequence without DNA. The listing records about 450,000 distinct CDR3 sequences. Source material: blood. These receptor sequences come from a human donor with ulcerative colitis or Crohn's disease, or a healthy co-twin of an affected twin (not recorded which).

The rearrangement uses TRBV7-2 and TRBJ2-4; TCRdb's D gene call, TRBD1, goes unchecked for lack of DNA. This CDR3 contains 17 residues. Germline assignment: CDR1 SGHTA and CDR2 FQGNSA. The CDR3 is CASSLGGGGHAKNIQYF.

V gene TRBV20-1 combines with J gene TRBJ2-5; TCRdb indicates TRBD1, and absent DNA this call remains unverified. CDR3 length: 14 residues. Germline CDR1 and CDR2: DFQATT and SNEGSKA (reference sequence). The CDR3 here is CSASGANRAETQYF.

This chain uses TRBV5-1 with TRBJ2-1; TCRdb returns TRBD2, unconfirmable since there is no DNA. The CDR3 is 15 residues long. Per the germline V gene, CDR1 is SGHRS and CDR2 is YFSETQ. CDR3: CASSLGGGGVNEQFF.

This chain's CDR3 is CASSDAGRPRTDTQYF. V gene TRBV25-1 combines with J gene TRBJ2-3; as DNA is missing, the TRBD1 call by TCRdb cannot be tested. The CDR3 totals 16 residues. Germline values: CDR1 MGHDK, CDR2 SYGVNS.

V and J are TRBV11-2 and TRBJ2-7; lacking DNA, the TRBD2 call made by TCRdb goes unchecked. CDR3 size: 16 residues. Germline V gene lookup returns CDR1 SGHAT and CDR2 FQNNGV. The CDR3 sequence is CASSPLGGGPIYEQYF.

The chain has TRBV24-1 and TRBJ2-3; TCRdb's D call of TRBD1 is untestable without DNA. The length of the CDR3 is 15 residues. Germline loops: CDR1 KGHDR, CDR2 SFDVKD. The CDR3 sequence: CATSDGHGGVVTQYF.

The genes are TRBV29-1 and TRBJ1-2; the TCRdb call, TRBD1, lacks DNA for checking. The CDR3 has 15 residues. Per germline, CDR1 SQVTM and CDR2 ANQGSEA. This CDR3 is CSAAKTGGSNYGYTF.

The rearrangement links TRBV12-3 or TRBV12-4 to TRBJ2-2; TCRdb designates TRBD1, a call that cannot be tested without DNA. The CDR3 has 21 amino acids. The CDR3 loop reads CASSLRGFGHTSSANTGELFF.

The chain combines TRBV28 with TRBJ2-3; TCRdb outputs TRBD2, but without DNA this stays unchecked. CDR1 and CDR2 from the germline V gene are MDHEN and SYDVKM. The CDR3 length is 17 residues. The CDR3 reads CASRSPLTSGQTDTQYF.

The rearrangement links TRBV15 to TRBJ2-1; there is no DNA to check the TCRdb D call of TRBD1. CDR3 length: 17 residues. The germline gives CDR1 LNHNV, CDR2 YYDKDF (reference sequence). This CDR3 reads CATSRDLRQYSYNEQFF.

The chain links TRBV11-2 to TRBJ2-7. Germline assignment: CDR1 SGHAT and CDR2 FQNNGV. The CDR3 is made up of 14 amino acids. This chain's CDR3 is CASSLDISKTRQYF.

The genes are TRBV5-5 and TRBJ2-7. The germline V gene has CDR1 SGHKS and CDR2 YYEKEE (reference sequence). The CDR3 runs to 13 residues. The CDR3 sequence: CASSLAVSSEQYF.

J is TRBJ1-2 and V is TRBV6-2 or TRBV6-3. This CDR3 region has 14 residues. The germline V gene encodes CDR1 MNHEY and CDR2 SVGEGT. CDR3 protein: CASSKREGDYGYTF.

The V call is TRBV12-3 or TRBV12-4, the J call TRBJ1-6; without DNA, the TCRdb call of TRBD1 cannot be checked. The CDR3 is 17 amino acids. The CDR3 here is CASSNPGESSYNSPLHF.

V and J are TRBV5-1 and TRBJ2-2; TCRdb calls TRBD2, which cannot be checked without DNA. Germline V CDR1 and CDR2: SGHRS, YFSETQ. The CDR3 runs to 15 residues. The CDR3 protein is CASSGSGGNTGELFF. Variable domain in full (rest from reference TRBV5-1 and TRBJ2-2): KAGVTQTPRYLIKTRGQQVTLSCSPISGHRSVSWYQQTPGQGLQFLFEYFSETQRNKGNFPGRFSGRQFSNSRSEMNVSTLELGDSALYLCASSGSGGNTGELFFGEGSRLTVL.

The gene calls are TRBV29-1 and TRBJ1-4; checking the TCRdb D call of TRBD1 is not possible without DNA. The CDR3 length is 18 residues. CDR1 and CDR2 (germline): SQVTM, ANQGSEA. CDR3 in amino acids: CSVGRDGGPPTANEKLFF.

The chain carries TRBV29-1 and TRBJ1-1. The CDR3 extends over 13 amino acids. Germline CDR1 and CDR2: SQVTM and ANQGSEA. CDR3 sequence reads: CSVDEAGRTEAFF.

The gene calls are TRBV12-3 or TRBV12-4 and TRBJ2-2; TCRdb's assignment of TRBD2 cannot be checked, as there is no DNA. This CDR3 is 18 amino acids long. The chain's CDR3 is CASSHGTSGIVWAGELFF.

The rearrangement links TRBV3-1 to TRBJ2-1; lacking DNA, the TRBD2 call made by TCRdb goes unchecked. Germline CDR1 LGHDT, CDR2 YNNKEL (reference sequence). The CDR3 has 16 amino acids. The CDR3 loop is CASSPIAGGAYNEQFF.

This chain connects TRBV7-2 to TRBJ1-5; absent DNA, TCRdb's TRBD1 call cannot be checked. Germline loops: CDR1 SGHTA, CDR2 FQGNSA. CDR3 length: 14 residues. The CDR3 here is CASSLQGSYQPQHF.

The rearrangement links TRBV19 to TRBJ1-2; TCRdb calls TRBD1, which cannot be checked without DNA. This CDR3 has 13 residues. Germline V gene sequence: CDR1 LNHDA, CDR2 SQIVND (reference sequence). Here the CDR3 reads CASSLQYRDGYTF.